The rows below give T cell receptor beta chains drawn from one sample of a study of T cells in Graves' hyperthyroidism and ophthalmopathy. TCRdb recomputed calls from the multiplex PCR reads with MiXCR, one row per CDR3 protein. The sample consists of hundreds of thousands of distinct CDR3 sequences, around 39% of them appearing once. Sequencing was carried out using blood. The origin of the receptors is a man aged 18 to 30 with Graves' hyperthyroidism. Both conserved end residues are part of each CDR3. D genes are given only for firm matches. Part of the rows lack a size; the others show once, few, many or a class for expanded clones.

.	TRBD2	TRBV20-1	TRBJ2-5	TGCAGTGCTAGACTGCGGGAGGGGCGAGAGACCCAGTACTTC	CSARLREGRETQYF
.	.	TRBV5-1	TRBJ2-5	TGCGCCAGCAGCACCGGGCCCCAGAACTTC	CASSTGPQNF
.	.	TRBV12-3/TRBV12-4	TRBJ1-5	TGTGCCAGCAGCCGGGGCCAGCCGCCCCAGCATTTT	CASSRGQPPQHF
many	TRBD1	TRBV9	TRBJ1-2	TGTGCCAGCAGCGTAGCGGGCGGGACAGGTTTCGGCTACACCTTC	CASSVAGGTGFGYTF
many	.	TRBV7-8	TRBJ2-5	TGTGCCAGCAGCTCCAACATCCAAGAGACCCAGTACTTC	CASSSNIQETQYF
few	.	TRBV7-8	TRBJ1-1	TGTGCCAGCAGCCCCTCCGGGTCACAAGCTTTCTTT	CASSPSGSQAFF
.	.	TRBV10-3	TRBJ1-2	TGTGCCATCAGTGAGGCTTTCGGGGGCTACACCTTC	CAISEAFGGYTF
.	.	TRBV2	TRBJ2-2	TGTGCCAGCAGTTACGAGGGAGTTGGCGGGGAGCTGTTTTTT	CASSYEGVGGELFF
few	.	TRBV2	TRBJ1-3	TGTGCCAGCAGTGACCGTGGATTCTCTGGAAACACCATATATTTT	CASSDRGFSGNTIYF
.	TRBD1	TRBV2	TRBJ2-5	TGTGCCAGCCGGGGACAGGGGAACCAAGAGACCCAGTACTTC	CASRGQGNQETQYF
.	.	TRBV19	TRBJ1-4	TGTGCCAGTAGGACCGTGGGGACTAATGAAAAACTGTTTTTT	CASRTVGTNEKLFF
few	.	TRBV9	TRBJ1-5	TGTGCCAGCAGCGTAGGTTCAGGGAGCAATCAGCCCCAGCATTTT	CASSVGSGSNQPQHF
.	TRBD2	TRBV7-9	TRBJ2-7	TGTGCCAGCAGCTTTGGCGGGAGGGACAACGAGCAGTACTTC	CASSFGGRDNEQYF
few	.	TRBV7-2	TRBJ2-7	TGTGCCAGCAGCTCCGGACCGCGGCGGGGTTCCTACGAGCAGTACTTC	CASSSGPRRGSYEQYF
.	.	TRBV10-3	TRBJ2-2	TGTGCCAGCGGTTACTCTCCCACCGGGGAGCTGTTTTTT	CASGYSPTGELFF
few	TRBD1	TRBV19	TRBJ1-1	TGTGCCAGTAGATTCGACAGGGGAAGAACTGAAGCTTTCTTT	CASRFDRGRTEAFF
.	TRBD1	TRBV7-8	TRBJ2-7	TGTGCCTGGAGTGACAGGGGGTACGAGCAGTACTTC	CAWSDRGYEQYF
.	.	TRBV12-3/TRBV12-4	TRBJ1-5	TGTGCCAGCACTAATCGGTTCGAGCAGGGAGTCGCAGGTCAGCCCCAGCATTTT	CASTNRFEQGVAGQPQHF